This T cell receptor (beta chain) was captured in a study of a mutant IDH1 vaccine in newly diagnosed glioma (TCRdb year 2021). For the wider study: Of the approximately 34 treated patients, 62.5% were male and around 38% were female, and a mean age of roughly 41 years was recorded. Prior to enrollment, standard therapy consisting of radiotherapy alone, temozolomide alone, or radiochemotherapy with temozolomide had been administered to patients, with the combination being received by most patients. Peripheral blood was collected at six visits: V03 (baseline), V05, V07, V10, V12 and V13. For exploratory analyses, 25 treated patients had longitudinal TCRB deep sequencing done wherever samples were available.

The investigation overall reported the following: Pseudoprogression appeared unrelated to alterations in the top peripheral T cell clonotypes detected by TCRB sequencing. Immune responses induced by the vaccine were seen in approximately 92% of patients across multiple MHC alleles. Availability determined which PBMC samples were chosen for TCRB deep sequencing. The authors stated that sample limitations prevented analyses of patient blood samples from being reproduced.

Libraries were prepared through the immunoSEQ multiplex PCR assay. Following the manufacturer's protocol, the hsTCRB Kit was used to amplify rearranged TCR beta chain sequences. TCRB libraries were sequenced on an Illumina MiSeq. Per the authors' processing: Demultiplexing, trimming and gene mapping were performed with the kit vendor's proprietary platform. Held by TCRdb, this immuneACCESS table contains in-frame sequences only and omits some clones. Under half of the omission traces to an unresolved V gene where checked; the cause of the rest is unknown. V and J calls and clone size are as listed in that table; D and trimming were resolved from the DNA. The sample table records 45,000 to 65,000 clones; roughly 80% of these occur just once. Under 20% of the sample is held by the ten biggest clonotypes. The meaning of the sample's time point label: baseline, week 1 (first vaccination visit). In light of the paper, this sample's treatment or condition label describes: pre-vaccination baseline after standard-of-care therapy. All donors had newly diagnosed IDH1-mutant astrocytomas of WHO grade 3 or 4 that showed loss of nuclear ATRX. The samples were drawn from NOA16, a multicentre, single-arm, open-label phase I trial in Germany that tested a mutant IDH1 peptide vaccine in humans for the first time. Blood drawn at visit V03 was used as the baseline sample for immunogenicity testing. The DNeasy Blood and Tissue Kit was used to extract genomic DNA from EDTA blood for TCRB sequencing.

This clone was seen a few times. No cognate antigen has been identified for it. Qualities for individual bases were not recorded, and no much larger clone is one base off. According to the germline V gene, CDR1 reads MDHEN and CDR2 reads SYDVKM. The germline V and J ends show losses of 8 bases and 6 bases respectively, and no gene match explains 1 base of the junction. Inclusive of the bounding cysteine and phenylalanine, the CDR3 is 11 residues long. Only the CDR3 region is kept as DNA, spanning 33 bases read in frame from base 1. The clonotype comes from a man between 18 and 35 years old with glioma. Here the sequenced sample was PBMCs, taken from a glioma patient treated with radiotherapy, temozolomide or both. Rearrangement joined TRBV28 to TRBJ1-1; 9 central bases correspond to TRBD1. The nucleotide sequence is given as TGTGCCAGCGGGGACAGGGCTGAAGCTTTCTTT. Its protein product is CASGDRAEAFF.